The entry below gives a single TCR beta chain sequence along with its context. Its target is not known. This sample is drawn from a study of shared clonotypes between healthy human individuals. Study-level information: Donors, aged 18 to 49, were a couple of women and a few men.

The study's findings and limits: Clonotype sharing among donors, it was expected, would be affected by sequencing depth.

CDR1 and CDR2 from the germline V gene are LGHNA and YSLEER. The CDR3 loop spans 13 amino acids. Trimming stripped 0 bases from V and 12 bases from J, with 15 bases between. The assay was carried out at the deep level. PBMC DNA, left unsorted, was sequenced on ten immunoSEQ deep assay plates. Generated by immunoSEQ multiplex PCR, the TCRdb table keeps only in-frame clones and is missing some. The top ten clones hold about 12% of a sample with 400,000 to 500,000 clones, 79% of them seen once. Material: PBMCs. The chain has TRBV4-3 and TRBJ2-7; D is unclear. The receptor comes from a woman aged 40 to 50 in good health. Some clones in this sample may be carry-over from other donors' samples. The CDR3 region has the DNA TGCGCCAGCAGCCAAGATTTACGGCGGCGGTTGTACTTC. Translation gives CASSQDLRRRLYF.